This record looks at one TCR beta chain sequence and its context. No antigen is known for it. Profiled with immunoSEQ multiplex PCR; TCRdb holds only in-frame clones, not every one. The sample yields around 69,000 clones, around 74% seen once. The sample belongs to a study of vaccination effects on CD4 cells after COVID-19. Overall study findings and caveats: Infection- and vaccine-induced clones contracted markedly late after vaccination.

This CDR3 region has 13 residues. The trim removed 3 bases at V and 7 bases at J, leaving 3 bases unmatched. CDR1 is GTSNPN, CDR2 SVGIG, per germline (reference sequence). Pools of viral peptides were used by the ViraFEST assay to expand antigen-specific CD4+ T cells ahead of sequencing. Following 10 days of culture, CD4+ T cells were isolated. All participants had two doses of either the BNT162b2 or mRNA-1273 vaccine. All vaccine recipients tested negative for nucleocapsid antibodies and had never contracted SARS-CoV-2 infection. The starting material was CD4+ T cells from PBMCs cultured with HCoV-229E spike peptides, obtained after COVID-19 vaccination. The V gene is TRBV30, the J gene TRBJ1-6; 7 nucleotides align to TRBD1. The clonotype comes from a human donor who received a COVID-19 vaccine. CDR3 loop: CAWSRDRNSPLHF. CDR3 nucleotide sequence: TGTGCCTGGAGCCGGGACAGAAATTCACCCCTCCACTTT.